This T cell receptor (beta chain) was found in a study of T-cell memory formation after mild COVID-19. This clonotype was observed a few times. One entry per CDR3 protein, called by TCRdb with MiXCR from the 5' RACE reads. Of about 140,000 distinct CDR3 sequences listed, 14% to 15% are singletons. The CDR3 is made up of 13 amino acids. Trimming removed 4 bases from V and 1 base from J, with 7 bases in between. Germline values: CDR1 KGHDR, CDR2 SFDVKD. The sequence was collected from an adult woman who had mild COVID-19 (a few samples of this study predate the infection). Cell type and time point are not known. The source material was PBMCs or a T cell subset sorted from them (not recorded which). This chain links TRBV24-1 with TRBJ2-7; the D is unclear. In DNA, the CDR3 is TGTGCCACCAGTGAGGCCTATTCCTACGAGCAGTACTTC. The encoded protein is CATSEAYSYEQYF.